The entry that follows covers one T cell receptor beta chain sequence. Its antigen is currently unknown. This sample is part of a study of T cell responses to AZD1222 COVID-19 vaccine. This table comes from immunoSEQ multiplex PCR, and its TCRdb copy is limited to in-frame clones, with some not included. The sample carries approximately 80,000 clones, roughly 90% recorded once. Overall study results and limits: White British ancestry dominated among donors, who included more females, and clonal diversity was possibly underestimated. Without day 14 samples, only post-peak T cell repertoires were studied.

This TCR was recovered from an adult who received the AZD1222 COVID-19 vaccine. Specimen: peripheral blood, collected 28 days after the second AZD1222 dose.

CDR3 nucleotide sequence: TGCGCCAGCAGCACCCGGGACAGCCAAGCAACTAATGAAAAACTGTTTTTT. Encoded protein: CASSTRDSQATNEKLFF. The chain recombines TRBV5-1 with TRBJ1-4; 7 bases map to TRBD1. V shed 4 bases and J 0 bases; nucleotides not matched to a gene: 9. CDR3 length equals 17 residues. Germline values: CDR1 SGHRS, CDR2 YFSETQ.